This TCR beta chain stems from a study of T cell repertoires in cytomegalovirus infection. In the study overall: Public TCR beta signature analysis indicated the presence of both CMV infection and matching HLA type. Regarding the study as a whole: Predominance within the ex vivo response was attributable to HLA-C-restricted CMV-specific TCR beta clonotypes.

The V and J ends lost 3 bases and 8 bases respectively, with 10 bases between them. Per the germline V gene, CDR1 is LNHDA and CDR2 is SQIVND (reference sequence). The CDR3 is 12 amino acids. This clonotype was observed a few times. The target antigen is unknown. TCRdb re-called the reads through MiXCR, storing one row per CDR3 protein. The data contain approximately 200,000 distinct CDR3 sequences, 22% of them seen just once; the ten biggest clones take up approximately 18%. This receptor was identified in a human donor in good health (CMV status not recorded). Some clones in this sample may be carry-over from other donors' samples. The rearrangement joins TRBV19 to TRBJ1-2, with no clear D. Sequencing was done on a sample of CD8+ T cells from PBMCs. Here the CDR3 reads CASSMAGGGYTF. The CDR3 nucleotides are TGTGCCAGTAGTATGGCGGGAGGCGGCTACACCTTC.